The TCR beta chain described here comes from a study of patients with pleural tuberculosis. This clonotype was picked up many times. One entry per CDR3 protein results from TCRdb running MiXCR on the reads. Of about 29,000 distinct CDR3 sequences listed, about 18% are singletons. There are 15 residues in the CDR3. Germline values: CDR1 LNHDA, CDR2 SQIVND (reference sequence). J was trimmed by 3 bases and V by 5 bases; bases with no gene match: 9. The chain recombines TRBV19 with TRBJ2-7, with 8 nucleotides matching TRBD2. This sequence was found in a human donor with pleural tuberculosis. Sequences were obtained from peripheral blood. DNA of the CDR3: TGTGCCAGTAGTTTAACCGGACTAGCCGTCTACGAGCAGTACTTC. Translation: CASSLTGLAVYEQYF.